A selection of T cell receptor beta chains follows, all from one sample in a study of OX40 agonist ivuxolimab in advanced cancers. The data were produced by immunoSEQ multiplex PCR, yet TCRdb's version contains in-frame clones alone and is incomplete. Among 25,000 to 30,000 clones, approximately 86% were seen once, and the ten largest hold nearly 20%. The sample consisted of CD4+ or CD8+ T cells sorted from blood, taken in a trial of the OX40 agonist ivuxolimab. These receptors all stem from an adult with an advanced solid tumor such as melanoma, head and neck, liver or kidney cancer. Both conserved end residues are part of each CDR3. Each record gives: clone size, D gene, J gene, V gene, CDR3 protein, CDR3 DNA. The D gene is left open where the match is weak. Expanded clones get a size class; other rows say once, few or many, or leave the size out.

clone_size: -
d_call: -
j_call: TRBJ2-7
v_call: TRBV7-8
cdr3_aa: CASVGGYEQYF
cdr3_nt: TGTGCCAGCGTGGGGGGTTACGAGCAGTACTTC

clone_size: -
d_call: TRBD2
j_call: TRBJ2-2
v_call: TRBV19
cdr3_aa: CASRTSPTGELFF
cdr3_nt: TGTGCCAGCCGGACTAGCCCCACCGGGGAGCTGTTTTTT

clone_size: -
d_call: -
j_call: TRBJ2-6
v_call: TRBV4-1
cdr3_aa: CASSQVPGANVLTF
cdr3_nt: TGCGCCAGCAGCCAAGTTCCCGGGGCCAACGTCCTGACTTTC

clone_size: -
d_call: TRBD1
j_call: TRBJ2-7
v_call: TRBV14
cdr3_aa: CASSQDHRGSAYEQYF
cdr3_nt: TGTGCCAGCAGCCAGGATCACAGGGGGTCGGCATACGAGCAGTACTTC

clone_size: -
d_call: TRBD2
j_call: TRBJ2-1
v_call: TRBV9
cdr3_aa: CASSPLSGMAYNEQFF
cdr3_nt: TGTGCCAGCAGCCCCCTCAGCGGGATGGCCTACAATGAGCAGTTCTTC

clone_size: once
d_call: -
j_call: TRBJ2-5
v_call: TRBV27
cdr3_aa: CASSFRETQYF
cdr3_nt: TGTGCCAGCAGTTTCCGGGAGACCCAGTACTTC

clone_size: -
d_call: TRBD2
j_call: TRBJ2-7
v_call: TRBV10-2
cdr3_aa: CASSGLAGYEQYF
cdr3_nt: TGCGCCAGCAGTGGGCTAGCGGGGTACGAGCAGTACTTC

clone_size: -
d_call: -
j_call: TRBJ2-1
v_call: TRBV30
cdr3_aa: CAWSSDWSSYNEQFF
cdr3_nt: TGTGCCTGGAGTTCCGACTGGAGCTCCTACAATGAGCAGTTCTTC

clone_size: -
d_call: -
j_call: TRBJ2-7
v_call: TRBV28
cdr3_aa: CASSPGLYYEQYF
cdr3_nt: TGTGCCAGCAGTCCGGGCCTATACTACGAGCAGTACTTC

clone_size: -
d_call: TRBD1
j_call: TRBJ2-1
v_call: TRBV18
cdr3_aa: CASSPPGGKDIDEQFF
cdr3_nt: TGTGCCAGCTCACCACCAGGGGGCAAGGACATCGATGAGCAGTTCTTC